This TCR beta chain emerged from a study of T cells in Graves' hyperthyroidism and ophthalmopathy. Study conclusions and caveats: In the blood, most expanded thyroid clonotypes above 0.001 appeared as well. Classification by a 13 V-J model distinguished ophthalmopathy from stable hyperthyroidism.

Germline CDR1 and CDR2: SGHAT and FQNNGV. The CDR3 covers 16 residues. The junction had 6 bases not matched to a gene; V was cut back by 5 bases and J by 3 bases. This clonotype was found many times. The antigen remains unidentified. Amplification of TCR beta CDR3 regions used RNA as the template. A first-round RT-PCR of the TCR CDR3 used the HTBI primer set. TCRdb ran MiXCR on the multiplex PCR reads and lists one entry per CDR3 protein. The table lists over 300,000 distinct CDR3 sequences, around 13% of them singletons. Patients showing uncontrolled infection, other autoimmune disease, pregnancy or lactation were ineligible. From around 11 ml of fresh peripheral blood, PBMCs were isolated.

The chain recombines TRBV11-2 with TRBJ2-2; 10 positions match TRBD1. The clonotype originates from a woman aged 60-70 years with Graves' hyperthyroidism. Sequencing was performed on blood. CDR3 sequence (DNA): TGTGCCAGCAGCCAGACAGGGGGCGCGGACACCGGGGAGCTGTTTTTT. Its protein product is CASSQTGGADTGELFF.